The rows below give T cell receptor beta chains drawn from one sample of a study of cytomegalovirus exposure and HLA in healthy donors. Produced via immunoSEQ multiplex PCR; TCRdb's table is partial and in-frame only. Of 100,000 to 150,000 clones in the sample, 60% to 80% are singletons; the top ten hold around 1.6%. Sequenced input: PBMCs. The receptors originated from a female donor in good health and CMV-seronegative. The CDR3 runs from the conserved cysteine through the conserved F or W.

j_call	v_call	cdr3_aa
TRBJ2-3	TRBV2	CASSGGTTSTDTQYF
TRBJ2-5	TRBV29-1	CSVELAGQETQYF
TRBJ2-7	TRBV2	CASSEAGQIIYEQYF
TRBJ1-3	TRBV7-9	CASSWDRAGDTIYF
TRBJ2-1	TRBV9	CASSAPKAGVPRDEQFF
TRBJ2-7	TRBV2	CASSERQGAEQYF
TRBJ1-3	TRBV18	CASSPTSGPSGNTIYF
TRBJ2-3	TRBV5-1	CASSSQRRESTDTQYF
TRBJ2-3	TRBV6-1	CASSDWVGTSSDTQYF
TRBJ1-1	TRBV6-1	CASTQPGTGKAFF
TRBJ2-1	TRBV21-1	CASSKAGWGENNEQFF
TRBJ1-2	TRBV5-1	CASSLGTEDAGYTF
TRBJ1-2	TRBV30	CAWSVLRGYGYTF
TRBJ2-7	TRBV21-1	CASKNPLAGGPGEQYF
TRBJ1-4	TRBV27	CASSHDRVGTNEKLFF
TRBJ2-7	TRBV20-1	CSGQGFNEQYF
TRBJ2-5	TRBV7-9	CASSSRDRGKTQYF
TRBJ2-5	TRBV28	CASSWRPPLQETQYF
TRBJ1-2	TRBV5-4	CASSLKDRGPGYGYTF
TRBJ2-1	TRBV11-2	CASSLEPSGYNEQFF
TRBJ2-7	TRBV13	CASSLGGGGEDGYEQYF
TRBJ2-7	TRBV14	CASSLLYEQYF
TRBJ2-7	TRBV15	CATSGGQGTIYEQYF
TRBJ2-7	TRBV28	CASSPGGQGYYEQYF
TRBJ2-1	TRBV4-3	CASSQDSGRADEQFF
TRBJ2-2	TRBV5-1	CASSLTGQTGELFF
TRBJ2-3	TRBV27	CASSRLETSGRTDTQYF
TRBJ1-1	TRBV7-9	CASSPPGGTEAFF
TRBJ2-2	TRBV5-4	CASSTPGKNTGELFF
TRBJ1-1	TRBV4-2	CASSQVGGNTEAFF
TRBJ2-5	TRBV9	CASSVAIQGASEETQYF
TRBJ2-5	TRBV5-1	CASRRQQETQYF
TRBJ2-5	TRBV7-9	CASSPVGLAGGLQTQYF
TRBJ2-2	TRBV7-9	CSSSPQVLRPGELFF
TRBJ1-2	TRBV30	CACAVRPELYGYTF
TRBJ2-3	TRBV28	CASSPSGTFGRTDTQYF
TRBJ1-4	TRBV5-1	CASSTGTPENEKLFF
TRBJ2-3	TRBV7-2	CASREQGMGTDTQYF
TRBJ2-7	TRBV28	CASTRDSSYEQYF
TRBJ2-7	TRBV28	CASREAGMIAGVYEQYF
TRBJ2-7	TRBV28	CASSTPSGAPSYEQYF
TRBJ2-7	TRBV28	CASNGQFYEQYF
TRBJ1-3	TRBV11-2	CASSSYYMGLNTIYF
TRBJ1-5	TRBV4-2	CASSQVRGGDQPQHF
TRBJ1-3	TRBV7-3	CASSLMEGRAGNTIYF
TRBJ1-5	TRBV19	CASSEGQGRNQPQHF
TRBJ2-5	TRBV7-9	CASSLGASRETQYF
TRBJ2-7	TRBV6-5	CASSNRDRVWYEQYF
TRBJ2-3	TRBV9	CASSVSTLAGGTDTQYF
TRBJ2-1	TRBV6-4	CASANSGEENEQFF
TRBJ2-1	TRBV15	CATAGTSAAHNEQFF
TRBJ2-1	TRBV27	CASSLAGTGSYNEQFF
TRBJ2-7	TRBV28	CASSYQAAWEQYF
TRBJ2-7	TRBV5-4	CASSWGTSVYYEQYF
TRBJ1-6	TRBV6-6	CACHRDANSPLHF
TRBJ2-1	TRBV5-4	CASSHGLAVYNEQFF
TRBJ1-1	TRBV5-1	CASSYRGGNTEAFF
TRBJ2-1	TRBV18	CASSPPVGSGRASYNEQFF
TRBJ2-6	TRBV5-1	CASSDRLSGANVLTF